This T cell receptor (beta chain) stems from a study of blood T cell repertoires in COVID-19. Study as a whole: From the United States, Italy and Spain came samples of acute and convalescent COVID-19. PBMCs, B-cell-depleted T cells, or T cells were the source of the cDNA or gDNA that made up the material.

The V gene lost 3 bases and the J gene lost 2 bases, with 11 bases spanning the gap. Per germline, CDR1 SNHLY and CDR2 FYNNEI. This CDR3 region has 14 residues. Per the original data handling: Reference gene primer amplification in the assay estimated nucleated cell counts. Clones were sequenced by immunoSEQ multiplex PCR, and TCRdb holds only the in-frame ones, with some missing. V and J calls and clone size follow that table, whereas D and trimming were derived from the DNA. Among about 150,000 clones listed, just under 90% were seen once. The sequence derives from a woman between 50 and 59 years old with active or convalescent COVID-19. Specimen: peripheral blood. The rearrangement uses TRBV2 and TRBJ2-7; no clear D gene. CDR3 loop: CASSEQVKTYEQYF. The CDR3 nucleotides are TGTGCCAGCAGTGAGCAGGTGAAAACCTACGAGCAGTACTTC.